The rows below give T cell receptor beta chains drawn from one sample of a study of T-cell memory formation after mild COVID-19. One entry per CDR3 protein results from TCRdb running MiXCR on the 5' RACE reads. The table shows about 110,000 distinct CDR3 sequences, with approximately 15% occurring only once. Specimen: PBMCs or a T cell subset sorted from them (not recorded which). The source of these receptors is a man aged 18 to 35 who had mild COVID-19 (a few samples of this study predate the infection). Cell type and time point are not known. The CDR3 runs from the conserved cysteine through the conserved F or W. The D gene is left open where the match is weak. Some rows mark clone size as missing; the rest say once, few, many or name a class of expanded clone.

v_call: TRBV20-1; d_call: TRBD2; j_call: TRBJ2-1; clone_size: NA; cdr3_nt: TGCAGTGCCCGCCCGGGGGGGATCAATGAGCAGTTCTTC; cdr3_aa: CSARPGGINEQFF
v_call: TRBV4-1; d_call: NA; j_call: TRBJ2-3; clone_size: few; cdr3_nt: TGCGCCAGCAGTGACAGGGAGGGAACAGATACGCAGTATTTT; cdr3_aa: CASSDREGTDTQYF
v_call: TRBV6-4; d_call: NA; j_call: TRBJ2-3; clone_size: NA; cdr3_nt: TGTGCCAGCAGCGGGACTCCCACAGATACGCAGTATTTT; cdr3_aa: CASSGTPTDTQYF
v_call: TRBV29-1; d_call: NA; j_call: TRBJ1-1; clone_size: NA; cdr3_nt: TGCAGCGTTGATATGTGGAACACTGAAGCTTTCTTT; cdr3_aa: CSVDMWNTEAFF
v_call: TRBV10-2; d_call: TRBD2; j_call: TRBJ2-7; clone_size: few; cdr3_nt: TGCGCCAGCAGGAGCGGGGGCCCCTACGAGCAGTACTTC; cdr3_aa: CASRSGGPYEQYF
v_call: TRBV4-3; d_call: TRBD2; j_call: TRBJ2-1; clone_size: NA; cdr3_nt: TGCGCCAGCAGCCAAGTAGCGGGGCTTAATGAGCAGTTCTTC; cdr3_aa: CASSQVAGLNEQFF
v_call: TRBV5-4; d_call: NA; j_call: TRBJ2-5; clone_size: NA; cdr3_nt: TGTGCCAGCAGCTTGTCAGGGAGCGAGACCCAGTACTTC; cdr3_aa: CASSLSGSETQYF
v_call: TRBV6-1; d_call: TRBD2; j_call: TRBJ2-1; clone_size: few; cdr3_nt: TGTGCCAGCAGTGAAAATTGGACTAGCGGGGAGGATGAGCAGTTCTTC; cdr3_aa: CASSENWTSGEDEQFF
v_call: TRBV29-1; d_call: NA; j_call: TRBJ1-1; clone_size: few; cdr3_nt: TGCAGCGTTGCCCAGAGGGGCACTGAAGCTTTCTTT; cdr3_aa: CSVAQRGTEAFF
v_call: TRBV5-1; d_call: NA; j_call: TRBJ2-7; clone_size: many; cdr3_nt: TGCGCCAGCAGCTTGGCTGGACAGCGGCCCTACGAGCAGTACTTC; cdr3_aa: CASSLAGQRPYEQYF
v_call: TRBV12-3/TRBV12-4; d_call: NA; j_call: TRBJ2-7; clone_size: NA; cdr3_nt: TGTGCCAGCGGACAAGACGGGAACGAGCAGTACTTC; cdr3_aa: CASGQDGNEQYF
v_call: TRBV27; d_call: TRBD2; j_call: TRBJ2-7; clone_size: NA; cdr3_nt: TGTGCCAGCAGTACAGCATTTCCGGGACTAGCGGGGGTACATTACGAGCAGTACTTC; cdr3_aa: CASSTAFPGLAGVHYEQYF
v_call: TRBV29-1; d_call: TRBD1; j_call: TRBJ1-1; clone_size: few; cdr3_nt: TGCAGCGGACAGGGTACCCTAAACCCGAGAGGGTGGCCTGAAGCTTTCTTT; cdr3_aa: CSGQGTLNPRGWPEAFF
v_call: TRBV4-3; d_call: NA; j_call: TRBJ2-3; clone_size: few; cdr3_nt: TGCGCCAGCAGCCAAGATATGATGGCAGCTTCCACAGATACGCAGTATTTT; cdr3_aa: CASSQDMMAASTDTQYF
v_call: TRBV3-1; d_call: NA; j_call: TRBJ1-1; clone_size: few; cdr3_nt: TGTGCCAGCAGCCAAGATCGGGGAGACGAAGCTTTCTTT; cdr3_aa: CASSQDRGDEAFF
v_call: TRBV4-1; d_call: TRBD1; j_call: TRBJ1-2; clone_size: many; cdr3_nt: TGCGCCAGCAGCCAAGGAAGGCGACAGGGGGATAATGGCTACACCTTC; cdr3_aa: CASSQGRRQGDNGYTF